This is a list of T cell receptor beta chains from one sample in a study of identical twins. One entry per CDR3 protein results from TCRdb running MiXCR on the 5' RACE reads. The sample lists around 1.7 million distinct CDR3 sequences; about 30% were seen once. Sequencing was performed on cord blood. Receptors originate from a newborn girl in good health. Both conserved end residues are part of each CDR3. A D gene is named only where the DNA matches it firmly. Only some rows state a clone size, as once, few, many or a class for expanded clones.

v_gene	d_gene	abundance	j_gene	CDR3nt	CDR3aa
TRBV6-5	-	-	TRBJ1-4	TGTGCCAGCAGTCGCGGGTCGGGGGGACTGTTTTTT	CASSRGSGGLFF
TRBV27	TRBD2	many	TRBJ2-7	TGTGCCAGCAGTTTAAGTCTAGCGGGTTCCTACGAGCAGTACTTC	CASSLSLAGSYEQYF
TRBV10-3	-	many	TRBJ2-1	TGTGCCATCAATGAAGGAGAGTCGGGCAATGAGCAGTTCTTC	CAINEGESGNEQFF
TRBV7-2	TRBD2	few	TRBJ2-5	TGTGCCAGCAGCTCGACTAGCCGGAGCTGGGAGACCCAGTACTTC	CASSSTSRSWETQYF
TRBV9	TRBD2	-	TRBJ2-7	TGTGCCAGCAGCGTAGGAGGACTAGCGGGCATCTACGAGCAGTACTTC	CASSVGGLAGIYEQYF
TRBV7-2	TRBD1	-	TRBJ1-6	TGTGCCAGCAGCTACCAGGGGACAGGGAATAATTCACCCCTCCACTTT	CASSYQGTGNNSPLHF
TRBV9	-	few	TRBJ2-7	TGTGCCAGCAGCGTAGGGCAGCTTGCCTACGAGCAGTACTTC	CASSVGQLAYEQYF
TRBV7-2	-	few	TRBJ2-1	TGTGCCAGCAGCTTAGTTCCTGGGGTCTCCTACAATGAGCAGTTCTTC	CASSLVPGVSYNEQFF
TRBV11-1	TRBD2	-	TRBJ2-7	TGTGCCAGCAGCTTCGAACGCGGGACTAGGACCTACGAGCAGTACTTC	CASSFERGTRTYEQYF
TRBV12-3/TRBV12-4	-	-	TRBJ2-3	TGTGCCAGCAGTTTTGGCGTCACAGATATGGAGTATTTT	CASSFGVTDMEYF
TRBV12-3/TRBV12-4	-	-	TRBJ2-5	TGTGCCAGCAGTTTAGCGCTGACCCCTGGTTTAGGAGAGACCCAGTACTTC	CASSLALTPGLGETQYF
TRBV7-2	-	-	TRBJ1-2	TGTGCCAGCAGCTTAGAGATCATTCCGGGGAATGGCTACACCTTC	CASSLEIIPGNGYTF
TRBV27	-	many	TRBJ2-4	TGTGCCAGCAGCCAATCTTCTCTAGCCAAAAACATTCAGTACTTC	CASSQSSLAKNIQYF
TRBV28	TRBD2	few	TRBJ2-1	TGTGCCAGCAGCCCTCGACTAGCGGGAGTCCTCCTCGATGAGCAGTTCTTC	CASSPRLAGVLLDEQFF
TRBV10-3	TRBD1	-	TRBJ2-7	TGTGCCATCAGTAGCGGTGAGGGACAGGGGTTTTCCTACGAGCAGTACTTC	CAISSGEGQGFSYEQYF
TRBV20-1	TRBD1	-	TRBJ1-5	TGCAGTGCTATTGGGACAGAGAGGGGGTACAATCAGCCCCAGCATTTT	CSAIGTERGYNQPQHF
TRBV20-1	-	-	TRBJ2-1	TGCAGTGCTAGAGCCGCTAAGGTTGGCCACAATGAGCAGTTCTTC	CSARAAKVGHNEQFF
TRBV6-1	TRBD1	few	TRBJ1-2	TGTGCCAGGGGGACAGGGAATGGCTACACCTTC	CARGTGNGYTF
TRBV3-1	-	few	TRBJ2-7	TGTGCCAGCAGCCAAGGATCGGACTATTCCTACGAGCAGTACTTC	CASSQGSDYSYEQYF
TRBV3-1	-	few	TRBJ2-1	TGTGCCAGCAGCCAGTTGGGGGCGGGTTCCTACAATGAGCAGTTCTTC	CASSQLGAGSYNEQFF
TRBV25-1	TRBD2	few	TRBJ2-3	TGTGCCAGCAGTTGTGAGCGGGGTGACACAGATACGCAGTATTTT	CASSCERGDTDTQYF
TRBV7-9	-	few	TRBJ2-5	TGTGCCAGCAGCTCTGAGGTGACCCAAGAGACCCAGTACTTC	CASSSEVTQETQYF
TRBV28	TRBD1	once	TRBJ2-1	TGTGCCAGCAGCCACCATCCCGGGACAGGGAGGAATGAGCAGTTCTTC	CASSHHPGTGRNEQFF